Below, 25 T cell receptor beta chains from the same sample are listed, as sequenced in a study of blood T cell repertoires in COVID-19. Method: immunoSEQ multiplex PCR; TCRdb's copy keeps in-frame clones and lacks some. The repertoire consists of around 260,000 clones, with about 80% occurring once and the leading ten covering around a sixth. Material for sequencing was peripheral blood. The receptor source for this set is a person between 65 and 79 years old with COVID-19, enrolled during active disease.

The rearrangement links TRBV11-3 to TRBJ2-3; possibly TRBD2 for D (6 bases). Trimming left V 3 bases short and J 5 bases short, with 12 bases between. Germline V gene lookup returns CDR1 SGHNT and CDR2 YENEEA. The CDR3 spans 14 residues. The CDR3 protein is CASSFAAEGDTQYF. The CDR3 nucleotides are TGTGCCAGCAGCTTCGCGGCGGAGGGAGATACGCAGTATTTT.

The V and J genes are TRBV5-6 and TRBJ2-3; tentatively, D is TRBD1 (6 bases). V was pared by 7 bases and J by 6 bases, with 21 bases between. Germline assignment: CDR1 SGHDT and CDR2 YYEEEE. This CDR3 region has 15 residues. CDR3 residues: CASVLGRGRRDTQYF. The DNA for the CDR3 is TGTGCCAGCGTCTTGGGCAGGGGAAGGAGGGATACGCAGTATTTT.

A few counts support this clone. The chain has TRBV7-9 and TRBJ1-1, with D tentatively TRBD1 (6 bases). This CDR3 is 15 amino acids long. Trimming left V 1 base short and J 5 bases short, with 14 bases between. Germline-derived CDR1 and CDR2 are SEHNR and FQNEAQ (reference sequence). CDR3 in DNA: TGTGCCAGCAGCTTAGGTCAGGGGTTTGGGACTGAAGCTTTCTTT. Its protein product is CASSLGQGFGTEAFF.

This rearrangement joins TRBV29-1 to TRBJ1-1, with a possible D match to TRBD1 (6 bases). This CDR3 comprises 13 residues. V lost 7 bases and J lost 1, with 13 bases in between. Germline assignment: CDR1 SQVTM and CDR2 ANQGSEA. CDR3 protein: CSATLTGNTEAFF. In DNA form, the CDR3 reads TGCAGCGCCACCCTGACAGGGAACACTGAAGCTTTCTTT.

Here the CDR3 reads CANPLGQGSYEQYF. DNA for the CDR3: TGTGCCAACCCCCTGGGACAGGGCTCCTACGAGCAGTACTTC. The rearrangement joins TRBV10-3 to TRBJ2-7; 9 bases map to TRBD1. The V and J ends lost 10 bases and 0 bases, in that order; junction bases with no gene match: 7. The CDR3 consists of 14 residues. Per the germline V gene, CDR1 is ENHRY and CDR2 is SYGVKD.

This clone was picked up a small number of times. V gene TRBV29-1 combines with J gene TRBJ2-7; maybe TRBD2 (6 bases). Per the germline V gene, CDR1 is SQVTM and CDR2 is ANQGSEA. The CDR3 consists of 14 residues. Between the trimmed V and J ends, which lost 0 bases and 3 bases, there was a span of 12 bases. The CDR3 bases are TGCAGCGTTGAAGATCCGGGAGTAGGCTACGAGCAGTACTTC. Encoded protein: CSVEDPGVGYEQYF.

CDR3 loop: CASSLRQGHNQPQHF. CDR3 nucleotide sequence: TGTGCCAGCAGTTTACGTCAGGGACACAATCAGCCCCAGCATTTT. This sequence joins TRBV28 and TRBJ1-5, with a weak D call TRBD1 (6 bases). The germline gives CDR1 MDHEN, CDR2 SYDVKM. This CDR3 is built from 15 residues. V was cut by 2 bases and J by 3 bases, with 11 bases left in between.

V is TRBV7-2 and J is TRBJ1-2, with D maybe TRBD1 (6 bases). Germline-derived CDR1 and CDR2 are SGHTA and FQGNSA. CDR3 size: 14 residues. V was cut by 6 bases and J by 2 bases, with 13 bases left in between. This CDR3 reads CASRSTGLNYGYTF. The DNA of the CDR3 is TGTGCCAGCAGAAGCACAGGGCTCAACTATGGCTACACCTTC.

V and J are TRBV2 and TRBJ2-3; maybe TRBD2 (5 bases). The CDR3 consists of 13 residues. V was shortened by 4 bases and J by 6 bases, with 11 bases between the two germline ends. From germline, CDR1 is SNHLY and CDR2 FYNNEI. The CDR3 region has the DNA TGTGCCAGCAGTGGGAGACTATTTGATACGCAGTATTTT. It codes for CASSGRLFDTQYF.

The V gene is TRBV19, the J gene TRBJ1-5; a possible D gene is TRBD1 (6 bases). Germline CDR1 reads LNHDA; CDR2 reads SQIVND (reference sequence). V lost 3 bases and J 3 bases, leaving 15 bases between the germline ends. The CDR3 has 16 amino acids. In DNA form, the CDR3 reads TGTGCCAGTAGTATTGGGGGGGGGCATTCCAATCAGCCCCAGCATTTT. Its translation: CASSIGGGHSNQPQHF.

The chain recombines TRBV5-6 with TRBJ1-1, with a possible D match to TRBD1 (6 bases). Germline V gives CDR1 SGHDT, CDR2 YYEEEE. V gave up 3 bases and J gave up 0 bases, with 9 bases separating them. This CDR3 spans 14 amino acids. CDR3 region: CASSSTGLNTEAFF. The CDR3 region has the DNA TGTGCCAGCAGCTCCACAGGGCTGAACACTGAAGCTTTCTTT.

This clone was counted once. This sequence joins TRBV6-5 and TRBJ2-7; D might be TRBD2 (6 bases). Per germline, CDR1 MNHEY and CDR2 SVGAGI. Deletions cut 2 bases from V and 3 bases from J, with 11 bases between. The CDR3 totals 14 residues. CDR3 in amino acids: CASSYGRLNYEQYF. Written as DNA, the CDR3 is TGTGCCAGCAGTTACGGGAGGCTTAACTACGAGCAGTACTTC.

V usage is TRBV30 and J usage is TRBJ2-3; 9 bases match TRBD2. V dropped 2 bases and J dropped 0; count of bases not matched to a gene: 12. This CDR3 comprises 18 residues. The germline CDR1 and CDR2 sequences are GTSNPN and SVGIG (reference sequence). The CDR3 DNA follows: TGTGCCTGGAGTTCGGGGACTAGCCTTACACCTAGCACAGATACGCAGTATTTT. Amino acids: CAWSSGTSLTPSTDTQYF.

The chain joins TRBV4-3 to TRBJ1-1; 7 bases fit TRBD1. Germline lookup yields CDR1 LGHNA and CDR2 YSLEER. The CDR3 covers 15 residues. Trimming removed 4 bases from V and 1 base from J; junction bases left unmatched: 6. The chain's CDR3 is CASSRWDSGNTEAFF. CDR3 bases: TGCGCCAGCAGCCGATGGGACAGTGGGAACACTGAAGCTTTCTTT.

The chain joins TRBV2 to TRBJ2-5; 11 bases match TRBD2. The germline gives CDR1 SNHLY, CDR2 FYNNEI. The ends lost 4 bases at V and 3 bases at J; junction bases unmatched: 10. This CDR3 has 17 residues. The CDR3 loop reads CASSGSGGATEEETQYF. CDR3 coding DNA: TGTGCCAGCAGTGGTAGCGGGGGGGCAACGGAGGAAGAGACCCAGTACTTC.

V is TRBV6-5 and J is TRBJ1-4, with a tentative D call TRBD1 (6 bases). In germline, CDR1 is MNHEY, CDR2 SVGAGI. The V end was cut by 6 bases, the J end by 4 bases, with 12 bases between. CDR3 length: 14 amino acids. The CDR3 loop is CASRTSGVNEKLFF. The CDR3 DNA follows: TGTGCCAGCAGGACTTCAGGGGTTAATGAAAAACTGTTTTTT.

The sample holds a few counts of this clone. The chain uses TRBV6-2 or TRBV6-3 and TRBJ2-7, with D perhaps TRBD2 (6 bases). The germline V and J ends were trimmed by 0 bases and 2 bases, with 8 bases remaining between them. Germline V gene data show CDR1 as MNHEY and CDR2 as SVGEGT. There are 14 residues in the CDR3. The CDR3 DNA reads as TGTGCCAGCAGTTACTCGCCGGGGGCCTACGAGCAGTACTTC. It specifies CASSYSPGAYEQYF.

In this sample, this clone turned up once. In DNA form, the CDR3 reads TGTGCCAGCAGTGAAGTGCGGGGGGTTGGGGAGCTGTTTTTT. Encoded protein: CASSEVRGVGELFF. The V call is TRBV2, the J call TRBJ2-2, with 8 bases fitting TRBD2. CDR3 length: 14 amino acids. Germline V gene sequence: CDR1 SNHLY, CDR2 FYNNEI. V lost 1 base and J lost 8; bases outside the gene matches: 3.

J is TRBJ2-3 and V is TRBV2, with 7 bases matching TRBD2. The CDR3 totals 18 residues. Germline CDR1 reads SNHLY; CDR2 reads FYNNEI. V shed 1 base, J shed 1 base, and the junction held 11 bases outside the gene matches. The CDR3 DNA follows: TGTGCCAGCAGTGAAGTTGCGGGAGCCCTCAGGGGCACAGATACGCAGTATTTT. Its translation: CASSEVAGALRGTDTQYF.

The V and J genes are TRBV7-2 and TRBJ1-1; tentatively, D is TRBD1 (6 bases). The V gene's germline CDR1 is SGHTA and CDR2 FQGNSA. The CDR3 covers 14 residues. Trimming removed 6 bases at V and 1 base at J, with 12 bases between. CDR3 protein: CASRPGTKNTEAFF. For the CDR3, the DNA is TGTGCCAGCAGGCCCGGGACAAAGAACACTGAAGCTTTCTTT.

Here the CDR3 DNA reads TGTGCCAGCAGTTGGTCTCAGGGGGCGAATCAGCCCCAGCATTTT. Protein product: CASSWSQGANQPQHF. The rearrangement joins TRBV6-6 to TRBJ1-5; 8 bases agree with TRBD1. CDR1 MNHNY and CDR2 SVGAGI come from the germline V gene (reference sequence). V trimming: 4 bases; J trimming: 4 bases; junction bases outside the gene matches: 6. The CDR3 consists of 15 residues.

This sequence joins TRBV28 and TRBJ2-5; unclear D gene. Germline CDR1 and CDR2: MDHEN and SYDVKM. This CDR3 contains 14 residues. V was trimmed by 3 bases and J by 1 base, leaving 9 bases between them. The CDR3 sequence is CASSLVRPQETQYF. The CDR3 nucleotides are TGTGCCAGCAGTTTGGTCAGGCCCCAAGAGACCCAGTACTTC.

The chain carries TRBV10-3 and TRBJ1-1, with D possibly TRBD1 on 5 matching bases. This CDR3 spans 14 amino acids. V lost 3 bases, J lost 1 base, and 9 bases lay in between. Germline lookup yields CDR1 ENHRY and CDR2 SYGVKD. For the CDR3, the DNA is TGTGCCATCAGTGAAGACAGTCGGAACACTGAAGCTTTCTTT. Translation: CAISEDSRNTEAFF.

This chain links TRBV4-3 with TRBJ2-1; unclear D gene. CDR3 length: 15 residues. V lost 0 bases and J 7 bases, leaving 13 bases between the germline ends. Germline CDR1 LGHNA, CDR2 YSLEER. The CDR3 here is CASSQDFLVRNEQFF. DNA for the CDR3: TGCGCCAGCAGCCAAGATTTTCTAGTTCGGAATGAGCAGTTCTTC.

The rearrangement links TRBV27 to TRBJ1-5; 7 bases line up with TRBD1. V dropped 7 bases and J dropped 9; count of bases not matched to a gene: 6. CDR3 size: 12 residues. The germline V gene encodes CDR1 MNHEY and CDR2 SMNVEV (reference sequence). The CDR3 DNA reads TGTGCCAGCAAACAGGGGTTCGGGCCCCAGCATTTT. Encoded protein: CASKQGFGPQHF.